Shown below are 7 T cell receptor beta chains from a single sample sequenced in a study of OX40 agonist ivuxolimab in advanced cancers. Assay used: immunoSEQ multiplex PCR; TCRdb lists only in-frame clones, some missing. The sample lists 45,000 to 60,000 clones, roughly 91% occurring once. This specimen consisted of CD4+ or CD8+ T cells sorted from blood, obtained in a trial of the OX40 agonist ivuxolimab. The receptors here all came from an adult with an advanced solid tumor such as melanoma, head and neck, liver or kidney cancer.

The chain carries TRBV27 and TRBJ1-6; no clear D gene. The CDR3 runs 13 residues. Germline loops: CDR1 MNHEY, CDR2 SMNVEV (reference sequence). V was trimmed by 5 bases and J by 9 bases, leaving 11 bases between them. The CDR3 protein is CASSLGLGSPLHF. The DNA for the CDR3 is TGTGCCAGCAGTCTCGGGCTAGGTTCACCCCTCCACTTT.

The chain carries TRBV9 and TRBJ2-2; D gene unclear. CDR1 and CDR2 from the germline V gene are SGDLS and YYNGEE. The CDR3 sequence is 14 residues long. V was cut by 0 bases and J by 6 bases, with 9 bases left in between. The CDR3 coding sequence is TGTGCCAGCAGCGTAGTAGTCACCCCCGGGGAGCTGTTTTTT. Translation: CASSVVVTPGELFF.

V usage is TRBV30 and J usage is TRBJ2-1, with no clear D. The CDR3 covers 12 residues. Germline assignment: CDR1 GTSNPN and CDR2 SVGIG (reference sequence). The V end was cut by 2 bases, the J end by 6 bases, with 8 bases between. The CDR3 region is CAWSHRVNEQFF. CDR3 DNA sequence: TGTGCCTGGAGTCATAGAGTCAATGAGCAGTTCTTC. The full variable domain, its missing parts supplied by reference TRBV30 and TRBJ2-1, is SQTIHQWPATLVQPVGSPLSLECTVEGTSNPNLYWYRQAAGRGLQLLFYSVGIGQISSEVPQNLSASRPQDRQFILSSKKLLLSDSGFYLCAWSHRVNEQFFGPGTRLTVL.

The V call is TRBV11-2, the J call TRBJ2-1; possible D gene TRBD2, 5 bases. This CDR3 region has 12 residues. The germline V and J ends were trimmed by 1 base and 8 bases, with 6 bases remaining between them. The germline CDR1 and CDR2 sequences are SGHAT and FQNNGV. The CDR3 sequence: CASSLGGHEQFF. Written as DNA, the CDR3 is TGTGCCAGCAGCTTAGGCGGGCATGAGCAGTTCTTC. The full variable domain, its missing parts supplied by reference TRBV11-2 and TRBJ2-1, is EAGVAQSPRYKIIEKRQSVAFWCNPISGHATLYWYQQILGQGPKLLIQFQNNGVVDDSQLPKDRFSAERLKGVDSTLKIQPAKLEDSAVYLCASSLGGHEQFFGPGTRLTVL.

Here the CDR3 DNA reads TGTGCCAGCAGCTTGACTGAAGCTTTCTTT. Translating it yields CASSLTEAFF. V usage is TRBV11-2 and J usage is TRBJ1-1, with unresolved D. The CDR3 runs 10 residues. The germline V gene has CDR1 SGHAT and CDR2 FQNNGV. V dropped 3 bases and J dropped 5 bases, with 1 base sitting between them. Supplemented by reference TRBV11-2 and TRBJ1-1, the full variable domain reads EAGVAQSPRYKIIEKRQSVAFWCNPISGHATLYWYQQILGQGPKLLIQFQNNGVVDDSQLPKDRFSAERLKGVDSTLKIQPAKLEDSAVYLCASSLTEAFFGQGTRLTVV.

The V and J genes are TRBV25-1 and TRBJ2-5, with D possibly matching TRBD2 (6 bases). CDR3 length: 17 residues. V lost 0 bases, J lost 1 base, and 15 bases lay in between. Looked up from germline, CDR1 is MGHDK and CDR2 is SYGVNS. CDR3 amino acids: CASSEYSLWDFQETQYF. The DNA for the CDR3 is TGTGCCAGCAGTGAATATTCTCTTTGGGACTTCCAAGAGACCCAGTACTTC. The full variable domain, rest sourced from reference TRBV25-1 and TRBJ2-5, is EADIYQTPRYLVIGTGKKITLECSQTMGHDKMYWYQQDPGMELHLIHYSYGVNSTEKGDLSSESTVSRIRTEHFPLTLESARPSHTSQYLCASSEYSLWDFQETQYFGPGTRLLVL.

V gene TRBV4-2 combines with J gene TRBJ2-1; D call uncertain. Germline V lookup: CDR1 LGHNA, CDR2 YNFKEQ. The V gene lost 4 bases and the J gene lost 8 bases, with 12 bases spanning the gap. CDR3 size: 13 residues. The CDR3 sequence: CASSRVGIDEQFF. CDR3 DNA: TGTGCCAGCAGCCGCGTTGGTATCGATGAGCAGTTCTTC.